The TCR beta chain described here comes from a study of T cell responses to AZD1222 COVID-19 vaccine. Study-wide results and caveats: Spike-specific TCR depth and breadth grew after two AZD1222 doses.

TCRdb's table, derived via immunoSEQ multiplex PCR, lists solely in-frame clones and lacks some. Of nearly 110,000 clones in the sample, 70% to 90% were seen once. This clone was found a few times. Its target is not known. Trimming left V 3 bases short and J 7 bases short, with 12 bases between. CDR3 size: 13 residues. Per the germline V gene, CDR1 is MDHEN and CDR2 is SYDVKM. The TCR comes from an adult who received the AZD1222 COVID-19 vaccine. The source was peripheral blood, collected 28 days after the second AZD1222 dose. The V gene is TRBV28, the J gene TRBJ1-2; TRBD1 might be the D (5 bases). The CDR3 coding sequence is TGTGCCAGCAGTTTGGGGGAATTTGGTGGCTACACCTTC. Translation: CASSLGEFGGYTF.